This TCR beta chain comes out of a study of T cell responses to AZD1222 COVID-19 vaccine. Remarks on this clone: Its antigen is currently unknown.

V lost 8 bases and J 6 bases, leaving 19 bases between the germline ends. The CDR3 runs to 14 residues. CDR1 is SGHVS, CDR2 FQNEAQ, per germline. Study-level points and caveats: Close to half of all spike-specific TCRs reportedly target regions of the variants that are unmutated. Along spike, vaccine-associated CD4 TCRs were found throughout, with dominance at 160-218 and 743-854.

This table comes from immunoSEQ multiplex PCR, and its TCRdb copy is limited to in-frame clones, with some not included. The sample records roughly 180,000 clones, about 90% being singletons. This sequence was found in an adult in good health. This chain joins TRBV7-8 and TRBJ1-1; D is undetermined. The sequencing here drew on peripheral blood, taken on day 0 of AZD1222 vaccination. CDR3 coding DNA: TGTGCCAGCTGCCGGGAGAGAATTGACGCTGAAGCTTTCTTT. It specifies CASCRERIDAEAFF.